The present T cell receptor beta chain was sequenced within a study of T cells expressing NK-cell markers (dated by TCRdb to 2018 to 2021). With respect to the entire study: In sorted CD3+CD56+NKG2C+, CD3+CD56+NKG2C- and CD3+CD56-NKG2C+ T-cell subsets from several donors, TCR beta-chain repertoires were profiled. Among the eight sequenced donors, only one was HCMV-seronegative, while the other seven were HCMV-seropositive. Illumina HiSeq 2000/2500, MiSeq or NextSeq was used to sequence libraries as 2 x 150 bp reads. All eight donors whose samples were sequenced were randomly selected healthy volunteers, three of them men and five women.

TCRdb lists the instrument as Illumina HiSeq 2000. TCR beta cDNA libraries were prepared using 5'RACE template switching, which introduced a universal primer site and unique molecular identifiers. Synthesis of cDNA was primed from the TCR beta constant segment and was followed by two consecutive PCR amplification steps. As for the original processing: MIGEC was used to demultiplex reads and group the reads by UMI, and MiTCR was used to assemble and quantify clonotypes. Only TCR cDNA sequences supported by at least two reads were kept to exclude erroneous sequences. The tcR package was used for downstream repertoire analysis, and clonotypes were matched between fractions using CDR3 nucleotide sequence together with V segment. VDJmatch was used to annotate antigen specificity against VDJdb, with one amino acid substitution allowed in CDR3. Reads reprocessed by TCRdb are summarized as one entry per CDR3 protein sequence, and DNA is absent. TCRdb, not the authors, supplied the V and J calls. The sample's own table lists about 260,000 distinct CDR3 sequences. Of the sample, about 0.4% falls within the top ten clones.

Notes on this clonotype: This receptor's antigen is unknown.

To determine HCMV serostatus, a commercial ELISA kit was used to detect HCMV-specific IgG in serum. Peripheral blood mononuclear cells were isolated from blood by Ficoll density gradient centrifugation. The CDR3 sequence holds 12 residues, the cysteine and phenylalanine included. DNA was not recorded. Study-wide conclusions, independent of this receptor: For several donors, the dominant CD3+CD56+NKG2C+ clonotypes were among the top 10 CD8+ clonotypes and accounted for 1.0-7.0% of CD8+ T cells. Those dominant clonotypes were again the most abundant among CD3+CD56-NKG2C+ cells in a few donors, at about 28.3-60.1%. It remained unclear whether the expanded NKG2C-expressing T cell clones were specific for HCMV antigens.

Sequencing used blood T cells: a sorted CD56 or NKG2C T cell subset, CD4+ or CD8+ T cells, or bulk PBMC T cells (not recorded which). The chain links TRBV12-3 or TRBV12-4 with TRBJ2-1. This clonotype originated in a man between 18 and 35 years old in good health. Donor details come from another sample of the same person, matched by shared clones. The CDR3 reads as follows: CASSFWATEQFF.